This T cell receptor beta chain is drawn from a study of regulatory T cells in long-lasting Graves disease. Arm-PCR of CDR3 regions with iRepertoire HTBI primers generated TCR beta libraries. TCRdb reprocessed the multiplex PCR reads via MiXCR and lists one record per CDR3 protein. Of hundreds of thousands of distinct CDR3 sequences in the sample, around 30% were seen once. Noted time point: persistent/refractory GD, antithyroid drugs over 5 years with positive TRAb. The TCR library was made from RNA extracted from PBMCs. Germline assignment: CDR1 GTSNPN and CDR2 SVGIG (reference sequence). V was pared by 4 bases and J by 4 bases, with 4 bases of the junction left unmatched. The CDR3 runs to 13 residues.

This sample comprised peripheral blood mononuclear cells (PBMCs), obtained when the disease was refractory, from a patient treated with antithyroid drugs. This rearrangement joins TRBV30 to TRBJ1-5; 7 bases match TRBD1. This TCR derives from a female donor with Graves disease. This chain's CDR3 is CAWTGGTNQPQHF. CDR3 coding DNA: TGTGCCTGGACAGGGGGAACAAATCAGCCCCAGCATTTT.